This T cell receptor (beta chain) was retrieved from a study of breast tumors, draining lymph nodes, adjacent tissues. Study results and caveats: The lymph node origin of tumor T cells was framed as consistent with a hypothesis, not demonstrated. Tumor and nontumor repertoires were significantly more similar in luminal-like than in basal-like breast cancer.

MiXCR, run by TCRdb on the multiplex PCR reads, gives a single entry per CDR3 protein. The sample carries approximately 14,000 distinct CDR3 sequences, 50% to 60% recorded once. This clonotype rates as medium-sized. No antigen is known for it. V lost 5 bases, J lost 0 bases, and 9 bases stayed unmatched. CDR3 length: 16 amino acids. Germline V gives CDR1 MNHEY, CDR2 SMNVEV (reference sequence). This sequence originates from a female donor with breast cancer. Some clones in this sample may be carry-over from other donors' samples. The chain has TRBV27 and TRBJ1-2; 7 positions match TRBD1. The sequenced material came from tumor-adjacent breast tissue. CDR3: CASSTGTASANYGYTF. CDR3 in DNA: TGTGCCAGCAGTACTGGGACAGCGTCGGCTAACTATGGCTACACCTTC.